These 31 T cell receptor beta chains were sequenced from one sample in a study of shared clonotypes between healthy human individuals. Data came from immunoSEQ multiplex PCR; TCRdb stores just in-frame clones and leaves some out. Of under 1,900,000 clones in the sample, about 98.5% were seen once. Input material: naive CD4+ T cells sorted from blood. Noted subset: CD45RA+ positively selected. The receptors derive from a man aged 25 to 40 in good health.

The gene calls are TRBV5-4 and TRBJ2-6; D not resolved. CDR3 length: 17 amino acids. Germline V lookup: CDR1 SGHNT, CDR2 YYREEE (reference sequence). Trimming left V 0 bases short and J 0 bases short, with 10 bases between. In DNA, the CDR3 is TGTGCCAGCAGCTTGGTTGCTACCTTCTCTGGGGCCAACGTCCTGACTTTC. It codes for CASSLVATFSGANVLTF.

This clone was found once. The genes are TRBV18 and TRBJ2-3; D not certain. CDR3 length: 13 amino acids. CDR1 and CDR2 (germline): KGHSH, LQKENI. V was shortened by 0 bases and J by 4 bases, with 5 bases between the two germline ends. The CDR3 loop reads CASSPPNADTQYF. Written as DNA, the CDR3 is TGTGCCAGCTCACCACCGAACGCAGATACGCAGTATTTT.

The chain combines TRBV27 with TRBJ1-1, with D perhaps TRBD1 (5 bases). Trimming took 3 bases from V and 4 from J, leaving 18 bases between them. Germline CDR1 and CDR2: MNHEY and SMNVEV (reference sequence). This CDR3 has 16 residues. The CDR3 DNA reads as TGTGCCAGCAGTTTGGGGGACCGGCTCAGGCCCACTGAAGCTTTCTTT. Amino acids: CASSLGDRLRPTEAFF.

Regarding this clone: This sample includes further DNA sequences coding for the same CDR3. The rearrangement uses TRBV6-5 and TRBJ2-3, with unresolved D. The CDR3 length is 13 residues. Germline V gene lookup returns CDR1 MNHEY and CDR2 SVGAGI. V was cut by 6 bases and J by 3 bases, with 10 bases left in between. The CDR3 region is CASSRAGTDTQYF. The CDR3 nucleotides are TGTGCCAGCAGCCGAGCCGGGACAGATACGCAGTATTTT.

The chain recombines TRBV15 with TRBJ2-2; TRBD1 agrees at 7 bases. Germline V gives CDR1 LNHNV, CDR2 YYDKDF (reference sequence). The CDR3 runs 16 residues. Trimming cost V 5 bases and J 4 bases; bases outside gene matches: 10. CDR3 nucleotide sequence: TGTGCCACCAGCGACCCGAGGACAGGAGGCACCGGGGAGCTGTTTTTT. Translated, it gives CATSDPRTGGTGELFF.

This clone was detected once. The CDR3 loop is CASRGIAFFTDTQYF. The CDR3 DNA reads as TGTGCCAGCAGGGGGATAGCCTTCTTTACAGATACGCAGTATTTT. This chain joins TRBV28 and TRBJ2-3; D is uncertain. Per the germline V gene, CDR1 is MDHEN and CDR2 is SYDVKM. V dropped 6 bases and J dropped 3 bases, with 16 bases sitting between them. The CDR3 spans 15 residues.

This sequence joins TRBV18 and TRBJ2-2; TRBD2 matches 12 bases. Losses at the gene ends were 3 bases for V and 0 bases for J; bases not matched to a gene: 5. From germline, CDR1 is KGHSH and CDR2 LQKENI. CDR3 length: 18 residues. The CDR3 sequence: CASSPRTSGASNTGELFF. DNA for the CDR3: TGTGCCAGCTCACCCCGGACTAGCGGGGCCTCGAACACCGGGGAGCTGTTTTTT.

The sample holds a few counts of this clone. This sequence joins TRBV7-2 and TRBJ2-5; no reliable D call. The CDR3 consists of 11 residues. In germline, CDR1 is SGHTA, CDR2 FQGNSA. V lost 5 bases, J lost 9 bases, and 10 bases lay in between. CDR3 sequence: CASSLSAAQYF. CDR3 nucleotide sequence: TGTGCCAGCAGCCTCTCGGCAGCCCAGTACTTC.

The rearrangement links TRBV28 to TRBJ1-1; D not resolved. The CDR3 runs 11 residues. Germline assignment: CDR1 MDHEN and CDR2 SYDVKM. The V end lost 6 bases, the J end lost 5 bases, and 7 bases lay between the germline ends. CDR3 region: CASSSTTEAFF. The CDR3 DNA follows: TGTGCCAGCAGCTCCACTACTGAAGCTTTCTTT.

The sample holds one count of this clone. This CDR3 reads CATEEAGVHEQYF. The CDR3 DNA reads TGTGCCACCGAAGAAGCGGGAGTCCACGAGCAGTACTTC. The J gene is TRBJ2-7, the V gene TRBV18, with TRBD2 identical over 8 bases. From germline, CDR1 is KGHSH and CDR2 LQKENI. The V segment lost 10 bases and the J segment 5 bases; nucleotides outside the gene matches: 10. The CDR3 has 13 amino acids.

This chain connects TRBV27 to TRBJ2-6; D gene uncertain. V was shortened by 10 bases and J by 4 bases, with 8 bases between the two germline ends. Germline V CDR1 and CDR2: MNHEY, SMNVEV (reference sequence). The CDR3 sequence is 12 residues long. CDR3 loop: CATEYGANVLTF. The CDR3 coding sequence is TGTGCCACGGAATACGGGGCCAACGTCCTGACTTTC.

The chain has TRBV18 and TRBJ2-1; 7 nucleotides match TRBD2. The CDR3 spans 14 residues. Germline lookup yields CDR1 KGHSH and CDR2 LQKENI. V was pared by 3 bases and J by 8 bases, with 7 bases of the junction left unmatched. The CDR3 DNA reads TGTGCCAGCTCACCGGCGGGAGTAATGGATGAGCAGTTCTTC. Its translation: CASSPAGVMDEQFF.

The rearrangement joins TRBV19 to TRBJ2-6, with 11 bases identical to TRBD1. Germline V CDR1 and CDR2: LNHDA, SQIVND (reference sequence). Germline trimming cut 6 bases from V and 2 bases from J; bases unmatched to any gene: 0. The CDR3 is made up of 15 amino acids. The CDR3 DNA is TGTGCCAGTAGGGACAGGGGGCCTGGGGCCAACGTCCTGACTTTC. Its translation is CASRDRGPGANVLTF.

This chain joins TRBV5-6 and TRBJ2-7, with 12 bases matching TRBD2. Trimming removed 7 bases from V and 2 bases from J; junction bases left unmatched: 1. The CDR3 has 13 residues. CDR1 is SGHDT and CDR2 is YYEEEE in the germline V gene. The CDR3 bases are TGTGCCAGCGGACTAGCGGGACCCTACGAGCAGTACTTC. Translated, it gives CASGLAGPYEQYF.

The chain recombines TRBV7-6 with TRBJ2-1; 9 positions match TRBD2. Germline V gene sequence: CDR1 SGHVS, CDR2 FNYEAQ. The CDR3 runs 18 residues. Trimming took 1 base from V and 2 from J; bases not matched to a gene: 9. In DNA, the CDR3 is TGTGCCAGCAGCTTAGACGGGTTTAGCGGGAGCCCCTACAATGAGCAGTTCTTC. It encodes CASSLDGFSGSPYNEQFF.

J is TRBJ1-2 and V is TRBV7-2; the D gene is possibly TRBD1 (6 bases). The V gene lost 5 bases and the J gene lost 4 bases, with 14 bases spanning the gap. The CDR3 runs to 14 residues. Germline V CDR1 and CDR2: SGHTA, FQGNSA. Here the CDR3 DNA reads TGTGCCAGCAGCGATAAGGGGGGCTTCTATGGCTACACCTTC. Its translation: CASSDKGGFYGYTF.

The chain combines TRBV14 with TRBJ2-2; 16 bases line up with TRBD2. Trimming cost V 0 bases and J 0 bases; bases outside gene matches: 10. Germline assignment: CDR1 SGHDN and CDR2 FVKESK. The CDR3 is 22 amino acids. The CDR3: CASSQDHSGTSGRVANTGELFF. CDR3 sequence (DNA): TGTGCCAGCAGCCAAGATCATTCGGGGACTAGCGGGAGGGTCGCGAACACCGGGGAGCTGTTTTTT.

This chain uses TRBV29-1 with TRBJ1-1; D ambiguous. There are 17 residues in the CDR3. Germline loops: CDR1 SQVTM, CDR2 ANQGSEA. V lost 3 bases to trimming and J lost 3 bases, with 23 bases between them. The CDR3 spells CSVEIPPYRAIYTEAFF. DNA for the CDR3: TGCAGCGTTGAGATCCCGCCCTACAGAGCGATATACACTGAAGCTTTCTTT. The whole variable domain, filled in from reference TRBV29-1 and TRBJ1-1, reads SAVISQKPSRDICQRGTSLTIQCQVDSQVTMMFWYRQQPGQSLTLIATANQGSEATYESGFVIDKFPISRPNLTFSTLTVSNMSPEDSSIYLCSVEIPPYRAIYTEAFFGQGTRLTVV.

This clone has just one count. The chain combines TRBV2 with TRBJ2-1; TRBD1 matches 11 bases. The CDR3 consists of 14 residues. Trimming took 6 bases from V and 8 from J; bases not matched to a gene: 6. Germline lookup yields CDR1 SNHLY and CDR2 FYNNEI. The CDR3 protein is CASRLDRGQDEQFF. The CDR3 DNA follows: TGTGCCAGCAGGCTGGACAGGGGGCAGGATGAGCAGTTCTTC. Drawing the rest from reference TRBV2 and TRBJ2-1, the complete variable domain is EPEVTQTPSHQVTQMGQEVILRCVPISNHLYFYWYRQILGQKVEFLVSFYNNEISEKSEIFDDQFSVERPDGSNFTLKIRSTKLEDSAMYFCASRLDRGQDEQFFGPGTRLTVL.

The rearrangement links TRBV18 to TRBJ1-1; D is uncertain. Germline values: CDR1 KGHSH, CDR2 LQKENI. The CDR3 totals 15 residues. V was cut by 0 bases and J by 0 bases, with 8 bases left in between. CDR3 in amino acids: CASSPPFPVNTEAFF. Here the CDR3 DNA reads TGTGCCAGCTCACCACCGTTCCCAGTGAACACTGAAGCTTTCTTT.

This sequence joins TRBV28 and TRBJ2-7; either TRBD1 or TRBD2 may supply D (6 bases each). V was shortened by 6 bases and J by 1 base, with 13 bases between the two germline ends. CDR3 length: 14 amino acids. The germline CDR1 and CDR2 sequences are MDHEN and SYDVKM. The chain's CDR3 is CASRTGAGSYEQYF. For the CDR3, the DNA is TGTGCCAGCAGAACGGGGGCAGGGTCCTACGAGCAGTACTTC.

This clone was recorded once. The chain has TRBV2 and TRBJ2-1, with D perhaps assigned TRBD1 or TRBD2 (5 bases each). Trimming took 1 base from V and 15 from J, leaving 10 bases between them. CDR1 and CDR2 from the germline V gene are SNHLY and FYNNEI. This CDR3 is built from 11 residues. The CDR3 protein is CASSEGGVRFF. CDR3 nucleotide sequence: TGTGCCAGCAGTGAAGGAGGGGTTCGGTTCTTC.

The chain couples TRBV14 to TRBJ2-3; D unresolved. V lost 6 bases and J 1 base, leaving 8 bases between the germline ends. This CDR3 region has 13 residues. Germline CDR1 is SGHDN and CDR2 is FVKESK. The CDR3, as DNA: TGTGCCAGCAGGATGTTAGGCACAGATACGCAGTATTTT. Its protein product is CASRMLGTDTQYF.

V gene TRBV7-2 combines with J gene TRBJ2-5, with 12 bases fitting TRBD2. The V gene end was trimmed by 3 bases and the J gene end by 2 bases; junction bases not matched to a gene: 10. Germline V gene data show CDR1 as SGHTA and CDR2 as FQGNSA. CDR3 length: 18 amino acids. CDR3 protein: CASSFPTSGSVWQETQYF. The CDR3 DNA sequence: TGTGCCAGCAGCTTCCCGACTAGCGGGAGTGTGTGGCAAGAGACCCAGTACTTC.

The chain uses TRBV9 and TRBJ2-1; D not resolved. V gave up 2 bases and J gave up 3 bases, with 9 bases separating them. CDR1 is SGDLS, CDR2 YYNGEE, per germline. This CDR3 is built from 14 residues. Written as DNA, the CDR3 is TGTGCCAGCAGCGTCCAGAGCCACTACAATGAGCAGTTCTTC. This gives the protein CASSVQSHYNEQFF.

V and J are TRBV7-9 and TRBJ2-2; D not resolved. V dropped 7 bases and J dropped 3 bases, with 12 bases sitting between them. CDR3 length equals 14 residues. Germline values: CDR1 SEHNR, CDR2 FQNEAQ (reference sequence). CDR3 sequence (DNA): TGTGCCAGCATCCAGCGCAGAGACACCGGGGAGCTGTTTTTT. Translating gives CASIQRRDTGELFF.

The V call is TRBV16, the J call TRBJ1-5, with 8 nucleotides matching TRBD1. J gave up 7 bases and V 4 bases, and 9 bases lay outside the gene matches. Germline-derived CDR1 and CDR2 are KGHSY and FQNENV. The CDR3 is 15 residues long. CDR3 sequence: CASSRGGQGGQPQHF. DNA of the CDR3: TGTGCCAGCAGCCGGGGAGGACAGGGAGGACAGCCCCAGCATTTT.

The chain links TRBV7-2 to TRBJ2-3; D is undetermined. The CDR3 length is 13 residues. Germline-derived CDR1 and CDR2 are SGHTA and FQGNSA. Trimming pared 5 bases from V and 5 bases from J, leaving 11 bases between. CDR3 loop: CASSVTDGDTQYF. The CDR3 bases are TGTGCCAGCAGCGTGACGGATGGAGATACGCAGTATTTT.

This sequence joins TRBV23-1 and TRBJ1-1, with D hard to call. TRBV23-1 is known as an ORF, though its function is uncertain. The CDR3 spans 18 residues. With 0 bases removed from V and 5 bases from J, the gap between germline ends came to 22 bases. CDR3 sequence reads: CASSQSPLYARGRTEAFF. As DNA, the CDR3 is TGCGCCAGCAGTCAATCCCCGCTTTATGCCCGAGGGAGGACTGAAGCTTTCTTT.

V gene TRBV21-1 combines with J gene TRBJ2-4; the tabulated D call, TRBD1, remains unverified against the DNA. TRBV21-1 is a pseudogene segment. This CDR3 has 17 amino acids. CDR3 nucleotide sequence: TGTGCCAGCAGTCCCGTCTTTACCAGGGATGCCAAAAACATTCAGTACTTC. Residues: CASSPVFTRDAKNIQYF.

The rearrangement joins TRBV6-6 to TRBJ2-1; 8 nucleotides line up with TRBD2. J lost 0 bases, V lost 6 bases, and 4 bases had no gene match. Germline values: CDR1 MNHNY, CDR2 SVGAGI (reference sequence). This CDR3 has 15 residues. As DNA, the CDR3 is TGTGCCAGCAGGAAAACTAGCGGCTCCTACAATGAGCAGTTCTTC. The encoded protein is CASRKTSGSYNEQFF.